One sample yielded the 28 T cell receptor beta chains listed below, sequenced in a study of tumour-infiltrating T cells in Burkitt lymphoma. The data were produced by immunoSEQ multiplex PCR, yet TCRdb's version contains in-frame clones alone and is incomplete. Among 5,500 to 7,000 clones listed, around 10% were seen once. Sequenced sample: tumor tissue. These receptors were taken from a human donor with diffuse large B-cell lymphoma.

This clone occurred a few times. The rearrangement uses TRBV6-1 and TRBJ1-4; the match to TRBD1 covers 11 bases. In germline, CDR1 is MNHNS, CDR2 SASEGT. This CDR3 contains 17 residues. The J segment lost 0 bases and the V segment lost 4 bases, leaving 4 bases of the junction unmatched. In nucleotides, the CDR3 is TGTGCCAGCAGTGGGGACAGGGGGTATGCAACTAATGAAAAACTGTTTTTT. Its protein product is CASSGDRGYATNEKLFF.

V and J are TRBV10-3 and TRBJ2-7; a possible D gene is TRBD1 (5 bases). The CDR3 has 16 residues. The V end was cut by 0 bases, the J end by 4 bases, with 16 bases between. CDR1 and CDR2 from the germline V gene are ENHRY and SYGVKD. CDR3 DNA: TGTGCCATCAGTGAGTCTAGGGGTTCCTTTGCATACGAGCAGTACTTC. Amino acids: CAISESRGSFAYEQYF.

This clone was seen only a few times. The V gene is TRBV10-3, the J gene TRBJ2-6; D might be TRBD1 or TRBD2, each matching 6 bases. The V end lost 3 bases, the J end lost 2 bases, and 11 bases lay between the germline ends. The length of the CDR3 is 16 residues. The germline V gene encodes CDR1 ENHRY and CDR2 SYGVKD. The CDR3 nucleotides read TGTGCCATCAGTGATGGGGGGCGCACTGGGGCCAACGTCCTGACTTTC. It is translated as CAISDGGRTGANVLTF.

This clone is judged large. The chain combines TRBV10-3 with TRBJ2-5; TRBD1 matches 9 bases. Germline trimming cut 5 bases from V and 3 bases from J; bases unmatched to any gene: 1. The CDR3 has 13 residues. Germline CDR1 is ENHRY and CDR2 is SYGVKD. The CDR3 region is CAISWTGEETQYF. The CDR3 DNA is TGTGCCATCAGTTGGACAGGGGAAGAGACCCAGTACTTC.

V gene TRBV7-6 combines with J gene TRBJ1-4; the D is unclear. The CDR3 length is 15 residues. The germline gives CDR1 SGHVS, CDR2 FNYEAQ. V dropped 3 bases and J dropped 6 bases, with 14 bases sitting between them. CDR3 amino acids: CASSFFRAPYEKLFF. The CDR3 DNA is TGTGCCAGCAGCTTTTTTAGGGCACCTTATGAAAAACTGTTTTTT.

There are a few counts of this clone. The chain uses TRBV5-4 and TRBJ2-3, with 9 nucleotides matching TRBD1. This CDR3 is built from 17 residues. Unmatched junction bases numbered 8, after V lost 3 bases and J lost 0 bases. CDR1 SGHNT and CDR2 YYREEE come from the germline V gene (reference sequence). The DNA for the CDR3 is TGTGCCAGCAGCTGGGGGGGACAGGGCACAAGCACAGATACGCAGTATTTT. This gives the protein CASSWGGQGTSTDTQYF.

The chain links TRBV28 to TRBJ1-5, with D unclear. In germline, CDR1 is MDHEN, CDR2 SYDVKM. The CDR3 runs to 14 residues. Trimming cost V 2 bases and J 4 bases, with 9 bases left between them. The CDR3 coding sequence is TGTGCCAGCAGTTTAATCACAGCGAATCAGCCCCAGCATTTT. Amino acids: CASSLITANQPQHF.

This clone was recorded a few times. The V and J genes are TRBV12-5 and TRBJ2-2; D is possibly TRBD1 (5 bases). CDR1 and CDR2 (germline): LGHNT, FRNRAP. The CDR3 is made up of 14 amino acids. With 3 bases removed from V and 5 bases from J, the gap between germline ends came to 10 bases. CDR3 protein: CASGLGVPTGELFF. DNA of the CDR3: TGTGCTAGTGGTTTAGGGGTTCCGACCGGGGAGCTGTTTTTT.

In its sample, this clone was seen a few times. This rearrangement joins TRBV7-9 to TRBJ1-1; 8 nucleotides match TRBD1. From germline, CDR1 is SEHNR and CDR2 FQNEAQ (reference sequence). The CDR3 is 15 amino acids. The V segment lost 5 bases and the J segment 4 bases; nucleotides outside the gene matches: 9. The CDR3 sequence is CASSGRQGTVTEAFF. The CDR3 coding sequence is TGTGCCAGCAGCGGGCGACAGGGGACTGTCACTGAAGCTTTCTTT.

Only a few counts were recorded for this clone. The CDR3 protein is CASSQGHRNQPQHF. As DNA, the CDR3 is TGTGCCAGCAGTCAGGGACACCGCAATCAGCCCCAGCATTTT. V gene TRBV28 combines with J gene TRBJ1-5, with a tentative D call TRBD1 (6 bases). Germline CDR1 reads MDHEN; CDR2 reads SYDVKM. Trimming left V 5 bases short and J 2 bases short, with 10 bases between. The CDR3 is 14 residues long.

The genes are TRBV2 and TRBJ1-2, with a weak D call TRBD1 (6 bases). Trimming left V 10 bases short and J 5 bases short, with 14 bases between. Per the germline V gene, CDR1 is SNHLY and CDR2 is FYNNEI. CDR3 length equals 12 residues. The CDR3 protein is CATTGTQYGYTF. In DNA form, the CDR3 reads TGTGCCACTACCGGGACACAGTATGGCTACACCTTC.

This clone came up a few times. The rearrangement uses TRBV5-1 and TRBJ1-5; D remains unclear. V lost 4 bases to trimming and J lost 1 base, with 9 bases between them. The germline CDR1 and CDR2 sequences are SGHRS and YFSETQ. This CDR3 comprises 14 residues. The CDR3 region has the DNA TGCGCCAGCAGCAAGGCGGGGAGCAATCAGCCCCAGCATTTT. This translates into CASSKAGSNQPQHF.

Regarding this clone: Just one base apart from a much larger clone, this may be a read error. Different DNA sequences within this sample yield the same CDR3. The CDR3 here is CASSLDTETQYF. In DNA, the CDR3 is TGTGCCAGCAGCTTAGATACGGAAACCCAGTACTTC. The chain employs TRBV11-2 and TRBJ2-5; no firm D call. The germline V gene has CDR1 SGHAT and CDR2 FQNNGV. The CDR3 is 12 residues long. The V end lost 0 bases, the J end lost 8 bases, and 7 bases lay between the germline ends.

A word on this clone: Mismatch with germline at one junction end may stem from a read error. The chain is built from TRBV5-1 and TRBJ2-2; 12 nucleotides line up with TRBD2. The CDR3 has 16 amino acids. Germline V gives CDR1 SGHRS, CDR2 YFSETQ. CDR3 protein: CASSPGTSGHHRGAVF. The DNA for the CDR3 is TGCGCCAGCAGCCCGGGGACTAGCGGGCATCACCGGGGAGCTGTTTTT.

This clone was counted between two and nine times. The chain couples TRBV5-1 to TRBJ1-2, with TRBD1 identical over 7 bases. Germline V gene lookup returns CDR1 SGHRS and CDR2 YFSETQ. This CDR3 has 16 amino acids. The J segment lost 2 bases and the V segment lost 3 bases, leaving 10 bases of the junction unmatched. The CDR3 is CASSSITGEGNYGYTF. The CDR3 DNA reads as TGCGCCAGCAGCTCTATCACAGGGGAGGGAAACTATGGCTACACCTTC.

There are a few counts of this clone. The rearrangement links TRBV7-8 to TRBJ1-6; D is perhaps TRBD1 (6 bases). CDR3 length equals 14 residues. V was pared by 3 bases and J by 10 bases, with 13 bases between. Germline V gives CDR1 SGHVS, CDR2 FQNEAQ. CDR3 DNA sequence: TGTGCCAGCAGCTTTACAGGGCGGGACTCACCCCTCCACTTT. It specifies CASSFTGRDSPLHF. Drawing the rest from reference TRBV7-8 and TRBJ1-6, the complete variable domain is GAGVSQSPRYKVAKRGQDVALRCDPISGHVSLFWYQQALGQGPEFLTYFQNEAQLDKSGLPSDRFFAERPEGSVSTLKIQRTQQEDSAVYLCASSFTGRDSPLHFGNGTRLTVT.

This clone has just a few counts. The chain recombines TRBV6-5 with TRBJ2-5; D remains ambiguous. The CDR3 is 14 amino acids. Trimming removed 2 bases from V and 2 bases from J, with 9 bases in between. Germline lookup yields CDR1 MNHEY and CDR2 SVGAGI. CDR3 region: CASSYGLPQETQYF. The CDR3, as DNA: TGTGCCAGCAGTTACGGGCTACCGCAAGAGACCCAGTACTTC.

This clone has just a few counts. The rearrangement uses TRBV18 and TRBJ2-7; 7 bases line up with TRBD2. This CDR3 is 14 amino acids long. Germline-derived CDR1 and CDR2 are KGHSH and LQKENI. V shed 4 bases and J 2 bases; nucleotides not matched to a gene: 5. As DNA, the CDR3 is TGTGCCAGCTCACGCCCCGGGGGGACCTACGAGCAGTACTTC. This codes for CASSRPGGTYEQYF.

This clone was found a few times. CDR3 region: CASSEVGGRGPYEQYF. The CDR3, as DNA: TGTGCCAGCAGTGAAGTGGGGGGGCGGGGCCCCTACGAGCAGTACTTC. The chain recombines TRBV6-1 with TRBJ2-7; D perhaps matches TRBD2 (7 bases). Trimming cost V 1 base and J 2 bases, with 15 bases left between them. The CDR3 runs 16 residues. CDR1 and CDR2 (germline): MNHNS, SASEGT.

The genes are TRBV15 and TRBJ2-3; 7 bases map to TRBD2. The CDR3 length is 15 residues. J lost 5 bases, V lost 2 bases, and 7 bases had no gene match. CDR1 and CDR2 (germline): LNHNV, YYDKDF (reference sequence). Written as DNA, the CDR3 is TGTGCCACCAGCAGACCCTGGCGGGAGAGAGATACGCAGTATTTT. Translating gives CATSRPWRERDTQYF.

The chain employs TRBV28 and TRBJ2-5; 10 positions match TRBD2. CDR3 length equals 16 residues. V gave up 6 bases and J gave up 1 base; unmatched junction bases: 8. Germline CDR1 MDHEN, CDR2 SYDVKM. In DNA, the CDR3 is TGTGCCAGCAGCACCCGGACTAGCGGCATCCAAGAGACCCAGTACTTC. It is translated as CASSTRTSGIQETQYF.

This clone was counted between two and nine times. This rearrangement joins TRBV9 to TRBJ2-2; D remains unclear. This CDR3 spans 14 amino acids. The V end was cut by 0 bases, the J end by 6 bases, with 9 bases between. CDR1 SGDLS and CDR2 YYNGEE come from the germline V gene. CDR3 coding DNA: TGTGCCAGCAGCGTAGTTGAGACCCCCGGGGAGCTGTTTTTT. Amino acid sequence: CASSVVETPGELFF. Drawing the rest from reference TRBV9 and TRBJ2-2, the complete variable domain is DSGVTQTPKHLITATGQRVTLRCSPRSGDLSVYWYQQSLDQGLQFLIQYYNGEERAKGNILERFSAQQFPDLHSELNLSSLELGDSALYFCASSVVETPGELFFGEGSRLTVL.

The genes are TRBV5-1 and TRBJ2-7, with 12 bases fitting TRBD2. V shed 4 bases and J 2 bases; nucleotides not matched to a gene: 7. Germline CDR1 SGHRS, CDR2 YFSETQ. The CDR3 consists of 16 residues. CDR3 residues: CASSPGTSGFTYEQYF. The CDR3, as DNA: TGCGCCAGCAGCCCCGGGACTAGCGGGTTTACCTACGAGCAGTACTTC.

This clone has just a few counts. This chain uses TRBV10-3 with TRBJ2-3; 10 positions agree with TRBD1. The V gene's germline CDR1 is ENHRY and CDR2 SYGVKD. The CDR3 is 14 amino acids. V dropped 2 bases and J dropped 4; count of bases not matched to a gene: 0. CDR3 sequence: CAISEGTGADTQYF. DNA of the CDR3: TGTGCCATCAGTGAGGGGACAGGGGCAGATACGCAGTATTTT.

This clone showed up just a few times. This chain joins TRBV2 and TRBJ2-6; D possibly corresponds to TRBD2 (5 bases). Germline-derived CDR1 and CDR2 are SNHLY and FYNNEI. The ends were cut back, 7 bases at V and 3 bases at J, with 10 bases in the middle. The CDR3 extends over 14 amino acids. The CDR3 DNA is TGTGCCAGCAATCGGGGAAGTGGGGCCAACGTCCTGACTTTC. Protein sequence: CASNRGSGANVLTF.

Only a few counts were recorded for this clone. This chain connects TRBV28 to TRBJ1-2, with D maybe TRBD1 (5 bases). Trimming shortened V by 5 bases and J by 5 bases, and 9 bases separated the two germline ends. The CDR3 has 12 amino acids. Germline CDR1 and CDR2: MDHEN and SYDVKM. CDR3 amino acids: CASSPGAYGYTF. CDR3 nucleotide sequence: TGTGCCAGCAGTCCTGGGGCATATGGCTACACCTTC.

The V gene is TRBV29-1, the J gene TRBJ2-7; 10 nucleotides align to TRBD1. The germline CDR1 and CDR2 sequences are SQVTM and ANQGSEA. This CDR3 spans 14 amino acids. With 3 bases clipped from V and 6 bases from J, the junction kept 8 bases outside the gene matches. The CDR3 bases are TGCAGCGTTGAGGGGACAGGGGTTAATTTCGAGCAGTACTTC. It translates to CSVEGTGVNFEQYF.

The V and J genes are TRBV2 and TRBJ2-2; D gene uncertain. The CDR3 sequence is 11 residues long. The germline V gene encodes CDR1 SNHLY and CDR2 FYNNEI. Trimming shortened V by 3 bases and J by 7 bases, and 3 bases separated the two germline ends. The CDR3, as DNA: TGTGCCAGCAGTGAGGGCGGGGAGCTGTTTTTT. Amino acids: CASSEGGELFF. Complete variable domain (other parts from reference TRBV2 and TRBJ2-2): EPEVTQTPSHQVTQMGQEVILRCVPISNHLYFYWYRQILGQKVEFLVSFYNNEISEKSEIFDDQFSVERPDGSNFTLKIRSTKLEDSAMYFCASSEGGELFFGEGSRLTVL.